Below are 24 T cell receptor beta chains sequenced from a single sample in a study of vaccination effects on CD4 cells after COVID-19. Clones were sequenced by immunoSEQ multiplex PCR, and TCRdb holds only the in-frame ones, with some missing. The sample yields tens of thousands of clones, about 78% seen once. Their antigen targets remain unknown. After expansion with viral peptide pools in the ViraFEST assay, antigen-specific CD4+ T cells were sequenced. Following 10 days of culture, CD4+ T cells were isolated. The vaccine given was either BNT162b2 or mRNA-1273, in two doses. The sequencing used CD4+ T cells from PBMCs cultured with HCoV-OC43 spike peptides, collected after COVID-19 vaccination. The subset: HCoV-OC43 spike overlapping peptide pool stimulation. The receptors originated from a human donor who received a COVID-19 vaccine.

V usage is TRBV4-3 and J usage is TRBJ1-1; no firm D call. Germline V gene lookup returns CDR1 LGHNA and CDR2 YSLEER. The CDR3 totals 10 residues. Trimming removed 4 bases from V and 11 bases from J, with 8 bases in between. DNA for the CDR3: TGCGCCAGCAGCCCCGAACCGGCTTTCTTT. It translates to CASSPEPAFF.

The chain carries TRBV3-1 (or the pseudogene TRBV3-2) and TRBJ2-5; 9 nucleotides match TRBD2. This CDR3 has 15 residues. The germline gives CDR1 LGHDT, CDR2 YNNKEL (reference sequence). J lost 1 base, V lost 3 bases, and 3 bases had no gene match. The DNA for the CDR3 is TGTGCCAGCAGCCATCTGCGGGGGGGCCAAGAGACCCAGTACTTC. Its translation: CASSHLRGGQETQYF.

This sequence joins TRBV24-1 and TRBJ1-4; D may be TRBD1 (6 bases). Trimming shortened V by 4 bases and J by 6 bases, and 17 bases separated the two germline ends. The CDR3 extends over 16 amino acids. Germline V gene data show CDR1 as KGHDR and CDR2 as SFDVKD. CDR3 coding DNA: TGTGCCACCAGTGACTCAGGACAGTCGTCTTATGAAAAACTGTTTTTT. Translating it yields CATSDSGQSSYEKLFF.

The rearrangement links TRBV27 to TRBJ1-1; D remains ambiguous. The CDR3 is 13 amino acids. V lost 6 bases to trimming and J lost 6 bases, with 14 bases between them. The germline gives CDR1 MNHEY, CDR2 SMNVEV (reference sequence). The chain's CDR3 is CASRPDGKAEAFF. CDR3 in DNA: TGTGCCAGCAGACCGGACGGCAAAGCTGAAGCTTTCTTT.

The chain recombines TRBV7-2 with TRBJ2-1; 7 positions agree with TRBD1. The J segment lost 5 bases and the V segment lost 5 bases, leaving 15 bases of the junction unmatched. The germline V gene encodes CDR1 SGHTA and CDR2 FQGNSA. This CDR3 is built from 17 residues. Here the CDR3 DNA reads TGTGCCAGCAGCCCAAGAATGACAGGGAGAGCGAACAATGAGCAGTTCTTC. It specifies CASSPRMTGRANNEQFF.

The chain couples TRBV30 to TRBJ2-2; no reliable D call. Germline lookup yields CDR1 GTSNPN and CDR2 SVGIG (reference sequence). This CDR3 comprises 11 residues. Trimming removed 4 bases at V and 5 bases at J, with 5 bases between. The DNA of the CDR3 is TGTGCCTGGACTGGGACCGGGGAGCTGTTTTTT. It specifies CAWTGTGELFF. Full variable domain (rest looked up from reference TRBV30 and TRBJ2-2): SQTIHQWPATLVQPVGSPLSLECTVEGTSNPNLYWYRQAAGRGLQLLFYSVGIGQISSEVPQNLSASRPQDRQFILSSKKLLLSDSGFYLCAWTGTGELFFGEGSRLTVL.

The CDR3 reads CASSPRRNEQFF. Written as DNA, the CDR3 is TGTGCCAGTAGTCCCCGTCGAAATGAGCAGTTCTTC. The chain joins TRBV19 to TRBJ2-1, with D unclear. V dropped 5 bases and J dropped 7 bases, with 9 bases sitting between them. The CDR3 is made up of 12 amino acids. Germline CDR1 and CDR2: LNHDA and SQIVND (reference sequence).

V and J are TRBV28 and TRBJ1-5; D gene unclear. V lost 2 bases to trimming and J lost 4 bases, with 12 bases between them. From germline, CDR1 is MDHEN and CDR2 SYDVKM. The CDR3 covers 15 residues. DNA for the CDR3: TGTGCCAGCAGTTTAATTAACTCCCGGAATCAGCCCCAGCATTTT. It is translated as CASSLINSRNQPQHF. Supplemented by reference TRBV28 and TRBJ1-5, the full variable domain reads DVKVTQSSRYLVKRTGEKVFLECVQDMDHENMFWYRQDPGLGLRLIYFSYDVKMKEKGDIPEGYSVSREKKERFSLILESASTNQTSMYLCASSLINSRNQPQHFGDGTRLSIL.

V usage is TRBV24-1 and J usage is TRBJ1-2, with D hard to call. The CDR3 contains 15 residues. Germline lookup yields CDR1 KGHDR and CDR2 SFDVKD. Trimming removed 7 bases from V and 1 base from J, with 15 bases in between. CDR3 DNA: TGTGCCACCAGCCACGGATCCCCGGTTAACTATGGCTACACCTTC. Translated: CATSHGSPVNYGYTF.

The rearrangement joins TRBV6-5 to TRBJ1-5; possibly TRBD1 for D (5 bases). CDR1 is MNHEY, CDR2 SVGAGI, per germline. The CDR3 sequence is 13 residues long. Deletions cut 7 bases from V and 2 bases from J, with 9 bases between. The CDR3 is CASTPGRNQPQHF. The CDR3 DNA is TGTGCCAGCACCCCGGGGCGCAATCAGCCCCAGCATTTT.

CDR3: CASSQTRDGEETQYF. Here the CDR3 DNA reads TGTGCCAGCAGCCAAACGAGGGACGGGGAAGAGACCCAGTACTTC. V and J are TRBV3-1 (or the pseudogene TRBV3-2) and TRBJ2-5, with D perhaps being TRBD1 or TRBD2 (5 bases each). Deletions cut 2 bases from V and 3 bases from J, with 13 bases between. CDR1 is LGHDT and CDR2 is YNNKEL in the germline V gene (reference sequence). The CDR3 totals 15 residues.

This clone has only a few counts. The chain carries TRBV19 and TRBJ2-7; no firm D call. This CDR3 has 14 amino acids. The germline CDR1 and CDR2 sequences are LNHDA and SQIVND (reference sequence). The CDR3 DNA is TGTCCCCTTCCCGGGCCACCGGGCACCTACGAGCAGTACGTC. Residues: CPLPGPPGTYEQYV.

This chain joins TRBV27 and TRBJ1-2; no clear D. Germline loops: CDR1 MNHEY, CDR2 SMNVEV (reference sequence). Trimming left V 2 bases short and J 0 bases short, with 4 bases between. The CDR3 is 13 amino acids. CDR3 DNA sequence: TGTGCCAGCAGTTTACTACCTAACTATGGCTACACCTTC. Translating it yields CASSLLPNYGYTF.

The chain joins TRBV15 to TRBJ1-1, with 7 bases identical to TRBD1. With 4 bases clipped from V and 5 bases from J, the junction kept 7 bases outside the gene matches. In germline, CDR1 is LNHNV, CDR2 YYDKDF (reference sequence). This CDR3 is built from 14 residues. The DNA of the CDR3 is TGTGCCACCAGCAAAGACAGGGTGTCGACTGAAGCTTTCTTT. This sequence encodes CATSKDRVSTEAFF.

This sequence joins TRBV3-1 (or the pseudogene TRBV3-2) and TRBJ2-1; no definite D call. Germline CDR1 LGHDT, CDR2 YNNKEL (reference sequence). This CDR3 is 11 amino acids long. The V gene lost 5 bases and the J gene lost 8 bases, with 7 bases spanning the gap. In nucleotides, the CDR3 is TGTGCCAGCAGCGTTATCGATGAGCAGTTCTTC. The encoded protein is CASSVIDEQFF.

This clone was counted between two and nine times. The V call is TRBV30, the J call TRBJ1-1; D not certain. This CDR3 contains 16 residues. V was cut by 1 base and J by 1 base, with 16 bases left in between. Germline-derived CDR1 and CDR2 are GTSNPN and SVGIG (reference sequence). The CDR3 nucleotides are TGTGCCTGGAGTGCCCATCGAATTCCGGGGAACACTGAAGCTTTCTTT. It codes for CAWSAHRIPGNTEAFF.

This chain uses TRBV6-1 with TRBJ2-7; D is ambiguous. The germline V gene has CDR1 MNHNS and CDR2 SASEGT. V gave up 1 base and J gave up 1 base, with 8 bases separating them. The CDR3 is 14 residues long. The CDR3 DNA is TGTGCCAGCAGTGAAGTAGGGAAGTCCTACGAGCAGTACGTC. It specifies CASSEVGKSYEQYV.

The chain links TRBV7-3 to TRBJ1-2; tentative D call: TRBD1 (6 bases). V was cut by 2 bases and J by 8 bases, with 18 bases left in between. In germline, CDR1 is SGHTA, CDR2 FQGTGA. The CDR3 has 15 amino acids. The CDR3 DNA reads TGTGCCAGCAGCTTAGAGCCGGCGACAGGAGGAGGCTACACCTTC. Translated, it gives CASSLEPATGGGYTF.

This clone was found a few times. This chain joins TRBV7-2 and TRBJ1-6; D is possibly TRBD1 (6 bases). The CDR3 length is 15 residues. CDR1 and CDR2 from the germline V gene are SGHTA and FQGNSA. The V and J ends lost 3 bases and 10 bases respectively, with 16 bases between them. Here the CDR3 reads CASSFLQTGSSPLHF. In DNA, the CDR3 is TGTGCCAGCAGCTTTCTCCAGACAGGTTCGTCACCCCTCCACTTT. Full variable domain (remainder filled in from reference TRBV7-2 and TRBJ1-6): GAGVSQSPSNKVTEKGKDVELRCDPISGHTALYWYRQSLGQGLEFLIYFQGNSAPDKSGLPSDRFSAERTGGSVSTLTIQRTQQEDSAVYLCASSFLQTGSSPLHFGNGTRLTVT.

V and J are TRBV5-8 and TRBJ1-6; D not resolved. V lost 1 base and J lost 7, with 9 bases in between. Germline loops: CDR1 SGHTS, CDR2 YDEGEE. The length of the CDR3 is 14 residues. The DNA of the CDR3 is TGTGCCAGCAGCTTGCGTACAGTAAATTCACCCCTCCACTTT. Protein sequence: CASSLRTVNSPLHF.

The chain is built from TRBV5-8 and TRBJ1-3; D is ambiguous. V was shortened by 4 bases and J by 4 bases, with 12 bases between the two germline ends. The CDR3 runs to 14 residues. The V gene's germline CDR1 is SGHTS and CDR2 YDEGEE. The CDR3 sequence: CASSREMRGNTIYF. The CDR3 DNA is TGTGCCAGCAGCCGAGAAATGAGAGGAAACACCATATATTTT.

The J gene is TRBJ1-1, the V gene TRBV7-2; D is unresolved. From germline, CDR1 is SGHTA and CDR2 FQGNSA. CDR3 length: 14 amino acids. Trimming took off 3 bases at V and 1 base at J, with 9 bases between the two ends. This chain's CDR3 is CASSFRHSNTEAFF. As DNA, the CDR3 is TGTGCCAGCAGCTTTAGACACTCGAACACTGAAGCTTTCTTT.

The chain is built from TRBV19 and TRBJ2-3, with D tentatively TRBD1 (6 bases). Trimming took 0 bases from V and 9 from J, leaving 7 bases between them. This CDR3 is 12 amino acids long. The germline CDR1 and CDR2 sequences are LNHDA and SQIVND (reference sequence). The CDR3 DNA sequence: TGTGCCAGTAGTATAGAACAGGGAACGCAGTATTTT. Translating it yields CASSIEQGTQYF.

The chain combines TRBV6-1 with TRBJ2-7, with 7 bases identical to TRBD1. V shed 6 bases, J shed 4 bases, and the junction held 9 bases outside the gene matches. The CDR3 extends over 14 amino acids. The germline V gene has CDR1 MNHNS and CDR2 SASEGT. The CDR3 DNA follows: TGTGCCAGCAGAGTAGGGGGCAGGGGGTACGAGCAGTACGTC. Protein sequence: CASRVGGRGYEQYV.